This TCR beta chain was sequenced in a study of a mutant IDH1 vaccine in newly diagnosed glioma. Study in general: Patients arrived already treated with radiotherapy, temozolomide, or both, most having had both. Notes on the study in general: More than 80% of patients showed vaccine-induced immune responses across multiple MHC alleles. Pseudoprogression seemingly bore no relation to changes in top peripheral T cell clonotypes.

Note on this clone: The antigen is not known.

Germline CDR1 MNHEY, CDR2 SVGAGI. This CDR3 is 12 amino acids long. The V and J ends lost 8 bases and 7 bases respectively, with 9 bases between them. Produced via immunoSEQ multiplex PCR; TCRdb's table is partial and in-frame only. The sample consists of 50,000 to 65,000 clones, approximately 78% of them appearing once. The sample's time point: baseline, week 1 (first vaccination visit). Treatment in this sample: pre-vaccination baseline after standard-of-care therapy. Each astrocytoma in the donors was new, WHO grade 3 or 4, IDH1-mutant and ATRX-lost. The TCR sequence derives from a young man with glioma. The rearrangement uses TRBV6-5 and TRBJ1-6; D gene uncertain. Sequences were derived from PBMCs, sampled from a glioma patient treated with radiotherapy, temozolomide or both. The CDR3 region has the DNA TGTGCCAGCTTGGGAGGCAATTCACCCCTCCACTTT. Protein: CASLGGNSPLHF.